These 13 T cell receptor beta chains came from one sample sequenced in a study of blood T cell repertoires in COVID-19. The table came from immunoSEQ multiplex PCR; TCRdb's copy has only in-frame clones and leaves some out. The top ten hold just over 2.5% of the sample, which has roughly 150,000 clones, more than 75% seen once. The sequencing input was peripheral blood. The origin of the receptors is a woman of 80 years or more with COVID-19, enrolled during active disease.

CDR3 protein: CASGWGDRNTEAFF. DNA of the CDR3: TGTGCTAGTGGTTGGGGGGACAGGAACACTGAAGCTTTCTTT. This chain uses TRBV12-5 with TRBJ1-1, with 7 bases fitting TRBD1. Germline V CDR1 and CDR2: LGHNT, FRNRAP. The V gene end was trimmed by 4 bases and the J gene end by 1 base; junction bases not matched to a gene: 3. CDR3 length equals 14 residues.

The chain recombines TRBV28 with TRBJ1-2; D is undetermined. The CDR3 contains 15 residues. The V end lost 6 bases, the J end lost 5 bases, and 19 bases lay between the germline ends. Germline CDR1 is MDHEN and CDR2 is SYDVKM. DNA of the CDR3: TGTGCCAGCAGCCTTCTTGCGGGTACCCCTTATGGCTACACCTTC. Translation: CASSLLAGTPYGYTF.

The CDR3 DNA is TGTGCCAGCAGGACTAGCTCTGGGGCCAACGTCCTGACTTTC. The encoded protein is CASRTSSGANVLTF. The gene calls are TRBV7-2 and TRBJ2-6, with D perhaps TRBD2 (6 bases). Looked up from germline, CDR1 is SGHTA and CDR2 is FQGNSA. The CDR3 consists of 14 residues. Trimming pared 6 bases from V and 0 bases from J, leaving 6 bases between.

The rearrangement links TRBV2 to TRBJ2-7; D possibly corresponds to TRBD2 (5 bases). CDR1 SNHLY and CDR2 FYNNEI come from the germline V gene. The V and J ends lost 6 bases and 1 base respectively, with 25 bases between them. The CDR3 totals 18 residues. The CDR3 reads CASSLFPMEARRSYEQYF. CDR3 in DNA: TGTGCCAGCAGCTTATTCCCAATGGAGGCCCGGCGGTCCTACGAGCAGTACTTC.

The CDR3 loop is CASSLTGDSNQPQHF. CDR3 coding DNA: TGTGCCAGCAGCTTGACAGGTGATAGCAATCAGCCCCAGCATTTT. This rearrangement joins TRBV7-2 to TRBJ1-5; a possible D gene is TRBD1 (6 bases). The germline gives CDR1 SGHTA, CDR2 FQGNSA. V lost 3 bases and J 0 bases, leaving 9 bases between the germline ends. The CDR3 is 15 amino acids.

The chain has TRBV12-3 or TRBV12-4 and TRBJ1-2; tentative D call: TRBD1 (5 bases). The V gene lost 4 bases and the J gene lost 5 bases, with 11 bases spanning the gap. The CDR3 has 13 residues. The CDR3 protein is CASSSGGSYGYTF. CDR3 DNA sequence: TGTGCCAGCAGTTCCGGGGGGTCTTATGGCTACACCTTC.

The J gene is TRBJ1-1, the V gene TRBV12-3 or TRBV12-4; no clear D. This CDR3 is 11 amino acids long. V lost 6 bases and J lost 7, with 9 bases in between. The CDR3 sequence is CASRRSIEAFF. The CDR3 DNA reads TGTGCCAGCAGACGCAGTATTGAAGCTTTCTTT.

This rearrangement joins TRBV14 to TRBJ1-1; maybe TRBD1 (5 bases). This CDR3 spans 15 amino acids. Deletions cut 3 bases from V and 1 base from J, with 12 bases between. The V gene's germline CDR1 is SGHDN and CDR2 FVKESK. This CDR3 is CASSQANGQNTEAFF. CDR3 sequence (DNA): TGTGCCAGCAGCCAGGCTAACGGACAGAACACTGAAGCTTTCTTT. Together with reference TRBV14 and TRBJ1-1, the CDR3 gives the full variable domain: EAGVTQFPSHSVIEKGQTVTLRCDPISGHDNLYWYRRVMGKEIKFLLHFVKESKQDESGMPNNRFLAERTGGTYSTLKVQPAELEDSGVYFCASSQANGQNTEAFFGQGTRLTVV.

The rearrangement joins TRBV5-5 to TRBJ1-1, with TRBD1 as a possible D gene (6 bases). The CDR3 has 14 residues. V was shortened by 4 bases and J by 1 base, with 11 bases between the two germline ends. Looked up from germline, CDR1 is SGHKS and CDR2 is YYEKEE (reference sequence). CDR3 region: CASSRQDSNTEAFF. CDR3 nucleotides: TGTGCCAGCAGCCGACAGGATTCGAACACTGAAGCTTTCTTT.

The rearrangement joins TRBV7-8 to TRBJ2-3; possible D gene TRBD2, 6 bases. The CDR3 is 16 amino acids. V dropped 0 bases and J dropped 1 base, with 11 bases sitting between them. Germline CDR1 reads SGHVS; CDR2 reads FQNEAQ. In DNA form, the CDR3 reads TGTGCCAGCAGCTTAGCGAACGGGAGAGGCACAGATACGCAGTATTTT. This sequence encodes CASSLANGRGTDTQYF. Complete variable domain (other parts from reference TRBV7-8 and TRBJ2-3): GAGVSQSPRYKVAKRGQDVALRCDPISGHVSLFWYQQALGQGPEFLTYFQNEAQLDKSGLPSDRFFAERPEGSVSTLKIQRTQQEDSAVYLCASSLANGRGTDTQYFGPGTRLTVL.

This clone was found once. Written as DNA, the CDR3 is TGCGCCAGCAGCTTGGGCAGGGTTGGCGAGCAGTACTTC. This codes for CASSLGRVGEQYF. J is TRBJ2-7 and V is TRBV5-1; perhaps TRBD1 as D (5 bases). V was shortened by 0 bases and J by 6 bases, with 10 bases between the two germline ends. The CDR3 extends over 13 amino acids. Germline V gives CDR1 SGHRS, CDR2 YFSETQ.

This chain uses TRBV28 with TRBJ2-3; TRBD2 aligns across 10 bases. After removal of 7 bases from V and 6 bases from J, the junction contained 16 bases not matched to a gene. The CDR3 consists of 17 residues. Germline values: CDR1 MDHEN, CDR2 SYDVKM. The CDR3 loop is CASKVGGLAGVIDTQYF. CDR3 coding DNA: TGTGCCAGCAAAGTTGGCGGGCTAGCGGGAGTGATCGATACGCAGTATTTT.

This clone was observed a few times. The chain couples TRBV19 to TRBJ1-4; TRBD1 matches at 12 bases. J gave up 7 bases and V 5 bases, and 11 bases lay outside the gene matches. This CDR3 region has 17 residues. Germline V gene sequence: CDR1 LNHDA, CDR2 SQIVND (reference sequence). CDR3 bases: TGTGCCAGTAGTCCCAGGGGACAGGGGGCGACTGCTGAAAAACTGTTTTTT. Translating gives CASSPRGQGATAEKLFF.